This T cell receptor beta chain was sequenced for a study of response to subunit inactivated influenza vaccine. TCRdb analysed the RT-PCR reads with MiXCR anew, one entry per CDR3 protein. The sample consists of 750,000 to 850,000 distinct CDR3 sequences, about a fifth of them appearing once. Study-level findings and limits: Authors suggested each seasonal flu vaccination may recruit only limited numbers of new T cells.

This clonotype was observed a few times. Its target is unknown. The sample consisted of PBMCs from blood, taken roughly 5 days after vaccination. This sequence originates from a man aged 50 to 60 who received an inactivated influenza vaccine.

The CDR3 DNA is TGCGCCAGCAGCCAAGATATCCGGGATGGCGAGCAGTACTTC. Protein product: CASSQDIRDGEQYF. V and J are TRBV4-3 and TRBJ2-7; D may be TRBD2 (5 bases). The V and J ends lost 0 bases and 6 bases respectively, with 12 bases between them. CDR3 length: 14 amino acids. Germline CDR1 and CDR2: LGHNA and YSLEER.